These 5 T cell receptor beta chains were all obtained from the same sample, sequenced in a study of blood T cell repertoires in COVID-19. TCRdb's table, derived via immunoSEQ multiplex PCR, lists solely in-frame clones and lacks some. The sample carries 250,000 to 350,000 clones, 70% to 90% recorded once. The sample was PBMCs or T cells enriched from blood (not recorded which). The source is a woman in her 30s who had recovered from COVID-19.

J is TRBJ2-5 and V is TRBV15; possible D gene TRBD2, 6 bases. Germline CDR1 and CDR2: LNHNV and YYDKDF (reference sequence). V lost 0 bases and J 2 bases, leaving 10 bases between the germline ends. The CDR3 is 15 amino acids. CDR3 in amino acids: CATSRDRAGQETQYF. The DNA of the CDR3 is TGTGCCACCAGCAGAGACAGGGCGGGGCAAGAGACCCAGTACTTC. Full variable domain (outside the CDR3, taken from reference TRBV15 and TRBJ2-5): DAMVIQNPRYQVTQFGKPVTLSCSQTLNHNVMYWYQQKSSQAPKLLFHYYDKDFNNEADTPDNFQSRRPNTSFCFLDIRSPGLGDTAMYLCATSRDRAGQETQYFGPGTRLLVL.

The chain uses TRBV30 and TRBJ1-6; 8 positions match TRBD1. The germline CDR1 and CDR2 sequences are GTSNPN and SVGIG (reference sequence). The CDR3 sequence is 16 residues long. V gave up 2 bases and J gave up 2 bases; unmatched junction bases: 5. CDR3 amino acids: CAWSPVDRAYNSPLHF. Here the CDR3 DNA reads TGTGCCTGGAGTCCCGTGGACAGGGCCTATAATTCACCCCTCCACTTT.

This chain links TRBV15 with TRBJ2-1, with D possibly matching TRBD1 (5 bases). Germline V gene lookup returns CDR1 LNHNV and CDR2 YYDKDF (reference sequence). The CDR3 is made up of 15 amino acids. Trimming took 0 bases from V and 9 from J, leaving 15 bases between them. CDR3 nucleotides: TGTGCCACCAGCAGAGATAGATACCAGGGCACTGAGCAGTTCTTC. Encoded protein: CATSRDRYQGTEQFF.

The V and J genes are TRBV27 and TRBJ2-2; TRBD2 aligns across 9 bases. The V gene end was trimmed by 5 bases and the J gene end by 6 bases; junction bases not matched to a gene: 7. The CDR3 loop spans 15 amino acids. Germline V gene data show CDR1 as MNHEY and CDR2 as SMNVEV (reference sequence). Here the CDR3 reads CASSRGGAYAGELFF. The CDR3 coding sequence is TGTGCCAGCAGTCGCGGGGGGGCCTATGCCGGGGAGCTGTTTTTT.

This rearrangement joins TRBV5-4 to TRBJ2-2, with 7 nucleotides matching TRBD1. V shed 4 bases, J shed 0 bases, and the junction held 6 bases outside the gene matches. The CDR3 has 16 amino acids. Germline CDR1 reads SGHNT; CDR2 reads YYREEE (reference sequence). CDR3 sequence reads: CASSTSGTANTGELFF. CDR3 sequence (DNA): TGTGCCAGCAGCACGTCCGGGACAGCGAACACCGGGGAGCTGTTTTTT.